A single sample is the source of the 7 T cell receptor beta chains below, sequenced in a study of cytomegalovirus exposure and HLA in healthy donors. 60 Vbeta and 13 Jbeta primers were used in PCR. Using immunoSEQ multiplex PCR, the repertoire was profiled, and TCRdb retains in-frame clones only, with some absent. This table holds about 170,000 clones, approximately 71% found once. Sequencing was done on a sample of PBMCs. The origin of the receptors is a woman in her late teens or twenties in good health and CMV-seropositive.

V is TRBV5-1 and J is TRBJ1-3; D is unresolved. CDR3 length: 14 residues. Trimming cost V 0 bases and J 0 bases, with 4 bases left between them. Per germline, CDR1 SGHRS and CDR2 YFSETQ. The CDR3 DNA is TGCGCCAGCAGCTTGGACTACTCTGGAAACACCATATATTTT. Residues: CASSLDYSGNTIYF.

Regarding this clone: An end of the junction differs from the germline gene, which may be a read error. This specimen includes other DNA sequences encoding the same CDR3. The chain recombines TRBV7-2 with TRBJ1-2, with D perhaps TRBD1 (5 bases). This CDR3 region has 15 residues. Per germline, CDR1 SGHTA and CDR2 FQGNSA. The CDR3 region is CASSLARRQTYGYTF. In nucleotides, the CDR3 is TGTGCCAGCAGCTTAGCGCGTAGACAGACATATGGATACACCTTC.

CDR3 residues: CASKGTTGTKREKLFF. CDR3 coding DNA: TGTGCCAGCAAGGGGACTACAGGGACGAAACGAGAAAAACTGTTTTTT. The chain recombines TRBV25-1 with TRBJ1-4; weak D call: TRBD1 (6 bases). V lost 7 bases to trimming and J lost 8 bases, with 23 bases between them. CDR1 and CDR2 from the germline V gene are MGHDK and SYGVNS. The CDR3 sequence is 16 residues long.

In its sample, this clone was seen once. The same CDR3 arises from other DNA sequences in this sample as well. The chain combines TRBV6-5 with TRBJ2-3, with D unresolved. This CDR3 comprises 14 residues. The germline V gene encodes CDR1 MNHEY and CDR2 SVGAGI. Trimming took off 0 bases at V and 0 bases at J, with 4 bases between the two ends. The CDR3: CASSYSRSTDTQYF. CDR3 DNA: TGTGCCAGCAGTTACTCGCGCAGCACAGATACGCAGTATTTT.

CDR3 sequence (DNA): TGTGCCAGCAGCTCCACAGATTTGTACCAAGAGACCCAGTACTTC. Its translation is CASSSTDLYQETQYF. The chain joins TRBV5-4 to TRBJ2-5, with D unclear. The CDR3 is made up of 15 amino acids. Per germline, CDR1 SGHNT and CDR2 YYREEE (reference sequence). The V end lost 3 bases, the J end lost 0 bases, and 12 bases lay between the germline ends.

This chain uses TRBV28 with TRBJ1-2; weak D call: TRBD1 (5 bases). Germline V lookup: CDR1 MDHEN, CDR2 SYDVKM. CDR3 length: 14 amino acids. Trimming removed 11 bases from V and 4 bases from J, with 20 bases in between. In nucleotides, the CDR3 is TGTGCCGTATCGATTCAGCCGGGACTCTATGGCTACACCTTC. Translating it yields CAVSIQPGLYGYTF.

This clone was seen a few times. This chain uses TRBV7-2 with TRBJ1-5; D may be TRBD1 (5 bases). Looked up from germline, CDR1 is SGHTA and CDR2 is FQGNSA. V dropped 0 bases and J dropped 3 bases, with 9 bases sitting between them. This CDR3 has 15 residues. For the CDR3, the DNA is TGTGCCAGCAGCTTAGCAGGGGTGGCCAATCAGCCCCAGCATTTT. Amino acids: CASSLAGVANQPQHF.